A single sample gave rise to the 28 T cell receptor beta chains below, sequenced in a study of cytomegalovirus exposure and HLA in healthy donors. The assay was immunoSEQ multiplex PCR, and TCRdb's table has in-frame clones only and misses some. The sample consists of 150,000 to 200,000 clones, roughly nine tenths of them appearing once. Input material: PBMCs. The receptors stem from a man aged 18 to 30 in good health and CMV-seropositive.

The V gene is TRBV4-1, the J gene TRBJ1-1; the D is unclear. Germline CDR1 is MGHRA and CDR2 is YSYEKL. Trimming stripped 1 base from V and 0 bases from J, with 3 bases between. The CDR3 sequence is 13 residues long. CDR3 sequence (DNA): TGCGCCAGCAGCCAAGTTATGAACACTGAAGCTTTCTTT. It is translated as CASSQVMNTEAFF.

The chain has TRBV11-3 and TRBJ1-2; D is perhaps TRBD1 (5 bases). V was shortened by 7 bases and J by 5 bases, with 14 bases between the two germline ends. Germline V gene sequence: CDR1 SGHNT, CDR2 YENEEA. The length of the CDR3 is 13 residues. DNA for the CDR3: TGTGCCAGCATGGAGCGGGGCGCTTATGGCTACACCTTC. It is translated as CASMERGAYGYTF.

This chain connects TRBV11-2 to TRBJ2-3, with 9 bases identical to TRBD1. This CDR3 contains 16 residues. Germline trimming cut 5 bases from V and 0 bases from J; bases unmatched to any gene: 6. CDR1 SGHAT and CDR2 FQNNGV come from the germline V gene. In nucleotides, the CDR3 is TGTGCCAGCAGCCCTCGGGACAGGGAAAGCACAGATACGCAGTATTTT. Encoded protein: CASSPRDRESTDTQYF.

In regard to this clone: Other DNA sequences in this sample translate to the same CDR3. This chain uses TRBV2 with TRBJ2-7; TRBD2 matches 9 bases. The V gene end was trimmed by 6 bases and the J gene end by 0 bases; junction bases not matched to a gene: 3. There are 14 residues in the CDR3. Germline V lookup: CDR1 SNHLY, CDR2 FYNNEI. CDR3 in amino acids: CASRTSGASYEQYF. DNA for the CDR3: TGTGCCAGCAGGACTAGCGGAGCCTCCTACGAGCAGTACTTC.

The chain couples TRBV6-6 to TRBJ1-1, with 9 bases identical to TRBD1. CDR3 length: 15 amino acids. The J segment lost 1 base and the V segment lost 6 bases, leaving 6 bases of the junction unmatched. Germline V lookup: CDR1 MNHNY, CDR2 SVGAGI (reference sequence). The CDR3 here is CASRDRGVPNTEAFF. CDR3 in DNA: TGTGCCAGCAGAGACAGGGGGGTCCCGAACACTGAAGCTTTCTTT.

The sample holds one count of this clone. The chain links TRBV6-6 to TRBJ2-7; D possibly corresponds to TRBD2 (6 bases). CDR1 and CDR2 (germline): MNHNY, SVGAGI (reference sequence). Trimming removed 6 bases at V and 0 bases at J, with 9 bases between. The CDR3 totals 13 residues. Here the CDR3 DNA reads TGTGCCAGCAGGGAGGACTACTCCTACGAGCAGTACTTC. It translates to CASREDYSYEQYF.

The rearrangement uses TRBV5-3 and TRBJ2-2; possible D gene TRBD2, 6 bases. TRBV5-3 is labeled an ORF, and its function is uncertain. The CDR3 covers 16 residues. With 6 bases removed from V and 3 bases from J, the gap between germline ends came to 18 bases. CDR3 amino acids: CARKRRAPGDTGELFF. The CDR3, as DNA: TGTGCCAGAAAGAGGCGGGCCCCGGGAGACACCGGGGAGCTGTTTTTT.

The chain is built from TRBV18 and TRBJ1-4; D gene unclear. The CDR3 is 14 amino acids. The germline CDR1 and CDR2 sequences are KGHSH and LQKENI. The V end was cut by 3 bases, the J end by 10 bases, with 15 bases between. CDR3 amino acids: CASSPEVPLGKLFF. CDR3 in DNA: TGTGCCAGCTCACCGGAGGTCCCTCTCGGAAAACTGTTTTTT.

This CDR3 is CASSYLRETQYF. The CDR3 region has the DNA TGTGCCAGCAGCTACCTCCGGGAGACCCAGTACTTC. The rearrangement joins TRBV28 to TRBJ2-5, with no clear D. The CDR3 covers 12 residues. In germline, CDR1 is MDHEN, CDR2 SYDVKM. With 6 bases removed from V and 5 bases from J, the gap between germline ends came to 10 bases. Supplemented by reference TRBV28 and TRBJ2-5, the full variable domain reads DVKVTQSSRYLVKRTGEKVFLECVQDMDHENMFWYRQDPGLGLRLIYFSYDVKMKEKGDIPEGYSVSREKKERFSLILESASTNQTSMYLCASSYLRETQYFGPGTRLLVL.

The chain has TRBV29-1 and TRBJ2-7, with D maybe TRBD1 (6 bases). V lost 4 bases, J lost 9 bases, and 16 bases lay in between. Per the germline V gene, CDR1 is SQVTM and CDR2 is ANQGSEA. The CDR3 covers 12 residues. This chain's CDR3 is CSVVFPQGMQYF. The CDR3 bases are TGCAGCGTTGTGTTCCCCCAGGGGATGCAGTACTTC.

This clone was counted a single time. The V gene is TRBV11-2, the J gene TRBJ1-1; TRBD1 might be the D (6 bases). This CDR3 is 14 amino acids long. V lost 1 base and J 4 bases, leaving 10 bases between the germline ends. Germline CDR1 is SGHAT and CDR2 is FQNNGV. CDR3 DNA: TGTGCCAGCAGCTTAGCAGGGGCGGCCACTGAAGCTTTCTTT. Amino acid sequence: CASSLAGAATEAFF. The full variable domain, in which reference TRBV11-2 and TRBJ1-1 provide the parts outside the CDR3, is EAGVAQSPRYKIIEKRQSVAFWCNPISGHATLYWYQQILGQGPKLLIQFQNNGVVDDSQLPKDRFSAERLKGVDSTLKIQPAKLEDSAVYLCASSLAGAATEAFFGQGTRLTVV.

This clone was picked up one time. The chain carries TRBV7-9 and TRBJ2-1; TRBD2 aligns across 11 bases. The CDR3 covers 15 residues. The germline V gene has CDR1 SEHNR and CDR2 FQNEAQ (reference sequence). Unmatched junction bases numbered 3, after V lost 1 base and J lost 7 bases. In DNA, the CDR3 is TGTGCCAGCAGCTTAGTAGCGGGAGGGATAAATGAGCAGTTCTTC. It yields the protein CASSLVAGGINEQFF.

The chain combines TRBV28 with TRBJ2-7, with D perhaps TRBD2 (7 bases). The V end lost 3 bases, the J end lost 3 bases, and 15 bases lay between the germline ends. This CDR3 region has 15 residues. Germline assignment: CDR1 MDHEN and CDR2 SYDVKM. CDR3 protein: CASSFRGAKFYEQYF. DNA of the CDR3: TGTGCCAGCAGTTTTCGGGGGGCGAAGTTCTACGAGCAGTACTTC.

This clone was seen more than once but under ten times. The limits of the CDR3 on the DNA are not certain, so only TCRdb's listed CDR3 is given. The chain joins TRBV7-3 to TRBJ2-1; the table's D call TRBD1 went unverified against the DNA. The CDR3 sequence runs 15 residues, both termini included. The germline V gene has CDR1 SGHTA and CDR2 FQGTGA. The CDR3 here is CASSLGWGQGAFLFF.

The genes are TRBV4-1 and TRBJ2-4, with a possible D match to TRBD1 (6 bases). Trimming removed 6 bases from V and 8 bases from J, with 20 bases in between. Germline-derived CDR1 and CDR2 are MGHRA and YSYEKL. The CDR3 is made up of 15 amino acids. The DNA for the CDR3 is TGCGCCAGCAGTCGGCAGGGGTCCCGAATAGACATTCAGTACTTC. This sequence encodes CASSRQGSRIDIQYF.

This sequence joins TRBV7-3 and TRBJ2-1; 7 nucleotides line up with TRBD2. The ends lost 5 bases at V and 3 bases at J; junction bases unmatched: 1. The CDR3 is 13 residues long. The germline CDR1 and CDR2 sequences are SGHTA and FQGTGA. The CDR3 nucleotides are TGTGCCAGCAGCCTAGCGGTCTACAATGAGCAGTTCTTC. Amino acid sequence: CASSLAVYNEQFF.

This clone was seen a single time. The chain is built from TRBV6-5 and TRBJ2-7; D possibly corresponds to TRBD1 (5 bases). Germline-derived CDR1 and CDR2 are MNHEY and SVGAGI. The CDR3 spans 15 residues. Trimming removed 3 bases at V and 1 base at J, with 13 bases between. This chain's CDR3 is CASSYGQGYSYEQYF. DNA for the CDR3: TGTGCCAGCAGTTATGGGCAGGGTTATTCCTACGAGCAGTACTTC.

The chain couples TRBV9 to TRBJ2-3, with D maybe TRBD1 (5 bases). Trimming took off 0 bases at V and 0 bases at J, with 11 bases between the two ends. The CDR3 totals 16 residues. CDR1 is SGDLS and CDR2 is YYNGEE in the germline V gene. The CDR3 region has the DNA TGTGCCAGCAGCGTAGGGGTGGACACAAGCACAGATACGCAGTATTTT. This translates into CASSVGVDTSTDTQYF.

The gene calls are TRBV28 and TRBJ1-2; D unclear. From germline, CDR1 is MDHEN and CDR2 SYDVKM. Trimming pared 8 bases from V and 3 bases from J, leaving 13 bases between. CDR3 length equals 13 residues. The CDR3 loop reads CASGSTEDYGYTF. CDR3 coding DNA: TGTGCCAGCGGATCGACCGAGGACTATGGCTACACCTTC.

The J gene is TRBJ2-7, the V gene TRBV19, with D maybe TRBD1 (6 bases). Trimming removed 5 bases from V and 3 bases from J, with 11 bases in between. This CDR3 has 13 residues. The germline CDR1 and CDR2 sequences are LNHDA and SQIVND (reference sequence). The CDR3 loop reads CASSATGFYEQYF. The CDR3 DNA sequence: TGTGCCAGTAGTGCGACAGGTTTCTACGAGCAGTACTTC.

CDR3 nucleotide sequence: TGTGCCAGCAGCTTAATTACAGGGGGCTCCTACGAGCAGTACTTC. Amino acids: CASSLITGGSYEQYF. This sequence joins TRBV5-6 and TRBJ2-7; 8 nucleotides line up with TRBD1. The CDR3 extends over 15 amino acids. Germline lookup yields CDR1 SGHDT and CDR2 YYEEEE. V lost 2 bases and J lost 0; bases outside the gene matches: 4.

The chain employs TRBV25-1 and TRBJ1-5, with D maybe TRBD1 (5 bases). V lost 3 bases and J 6 bases, leaving 9 bases between the germline ends. Germline-derived CDR1 and CDR2 are MGHDK and SYGVNS. This CDR3 region has 13 residues. Here the CDR3 reads CASSEGTSQPQHF. The DNA of the CDR3 is TGTGCCAGCAGTGAGGGGACTAGTCAGCCCCAGCATTTT.

This chain connects TRBV19 to TRBJ2-2; possible D gene TRBD1, 5 bases. Germline V gives CDR1 LNHDA, CDR2 SQIVND (reference sequence). The CDR3 spans 14 residues. V dropped 3 bases and J dropped 8 bases, with 13 bases sitting between them. CDR3 protein: CASSIKGLIGELFF. As DNA, the CDR3 is TGTGCCAGTAGTATTAAGGGGTTAATAGGGGAGCTGTTTTTT.

The rearrangement links TRBV30 to TRBJ2-7; the match to TRBD1 covers 9 bases. With V trimmed by 3 bases and J by 4 bases, 4 bases remained unmatched. The CDR3 spans 13 residues. Per the germline V gene, CDR1 is GTSNPN and CDR2 is SVGIG (reference sequence). The CDR3 spells CAWRPGTGYEQYF. DNA of the CDR3: TGTGCCTGGAGGCCTGGGACAGGGTACGAGCAGTACTTC.

This chain links TRBV19 with TRBJ2-7; TRBD2 matches 7 bases. This CDR3 is 14 amino acids long. J gave up 0 bases and V 4 bases, and 3 bases lay outside the gene matches. Germline values: CDR1 LNHDA, CDR2 SQIVND (reference sequence). Here the CDR3 DNA reads TGTGCCAGTAGTACCTCTAGCGGCTCCTACGAGCAGTACTTC. It yields the protein CASSTSSGSYEQYF. The full variable domain, completed using reference TRBV19 and TRBJ2-7, is DGGITQSPKYLFRKEGQNVTLSCEQNLNHDAMYWYRQDPGQGLRLIYYSQIVNDFQKGDIAEGYSVSREKKESFPLTVTSAQKNPTAFYLCASSTSSGSYEQYFGPGTRLTVT.

CDR3 nucleotide sequence: TGTGCCAGCAGTTTATCGAGGCCAAACACCGGGGAGCTGTTTTTT. Translating gives CASSLSRPNTGELFF. The V call is TRBV28, the J call TRBJ2-2; D gene unclear. The V and J ends lost 1 base and 2 bases respectively, with 8 bases between them. The CDR3 is 15 amino acids. Germline CDR1 reads MDHEN; CDR2 reads SYDVKM.

Only one count was recorded for this clone. This chain links TRBV15 with TRBJ2-3; D is possibly TRBD2 (6 bases). Per the germline V gene, CDR1 is LNHNV and CDR2 is YYDKDF (reference sequence). CDR3 length: 17 residues. Trimming cost V 1 base and J 0 bases, with 14 bases left between them. DNA for the CDR3: TGTGCCACCAGCAGAGGCTCGCTAGCGTTAAGCACAGATACGCAGTATTTT. Amino acid sequence: CATSRGSLALSTDTQYF. The variable domain in full, completed from reference TRBV15 and TRBJ2-3, reads DAMVIQNPRYQVTQFGKPVTLSCSQTLNHNVMYWYQQKSSQAPKLLFHYYDKDFNNEADTPDNFQSRRPNTSFCFLDIRSPGLGDTAMYLCATSRGSLALSTDTQYFGPGTRLTVL.

In this sample, this clone turned up a few times. The V gene is TRBV2, the J gene TRBJ2-1; 7 bases agree with TRBD2. The CDR3 has 15 residues. Germline assignment: CDR1 SNHLY and CDR2 FYNNEI. The V gene end was trimmed by 6 bases and the J gene end by 1 base; junction bases not matched to a gene: 6. CDR3 residues: CASSSGGSSYNEQFF. The CDR3 DNA reads as TGTGCCAGCAGCAGTGGCGGGAGTTCCTACAATGAGCAGTTCTTC.